This TCR beta chain was identified in a study of CD8 T cells in ankylosing spondylitis (TCRdb year 2017). Turning to the overall study: T cell receptor beta repertoires were profiled in healthy donors and ankylosing spondylitis patients so that disease-linked TCR variants could be found. The full study cohort was made up of approximately 24 ankylosing spondylitis patients and more than 90 healthy donors. Peripheral blood was sampled, and synovial fluid was additionally collected from ankylosing spondylitis patients.

Sequencer: Illumina HiSeq 2500. Quantitative 5'-RACE with molecular barcodes was used to prepare TCR beta libraries. Per the original workflow: Disease-linked TCR variants were identified with a new computational method built on a probabilistic model of VDJ rearrangement. The public reads were reprocessed in TCRdb via fastp at Q25 and MiXCR, keeping in-frame beta chains. One record per CDR3 amino acid sequence lists the most common genes and DNA. These V and J calls rely on TCRdb rather than the paper's analysis. Present in this sample are around 890,000 distinct CDR3 sequences, 12% of which were seen just once. Less than 0.65% of the sample goes to the ten largest clones. The CDR3, cysteine through phenylalanine, is 13 amino acids long. Here the CDR3 DNA is all that survives: 39 bases in frame from base 1. Based on the germline V gene, the CDR1 and CDR2 sequences are MNHNS and SASEGT. Ends trimmed: V by 6 bases, J by 1 base; bases unmatched to a gene: 1.

This clonotype was observed at least ten times. No antigen is known for it. No clone much larger than this one lies a single base away; base qualities are absent. What the study reported, not specific to this receptor: According to the report, matched synovial fluid samples from ankylosing spondylitis patients were significantly enriched for the disease-linked clones. Some motif variants had previously been reported in the synovial fluid and blood of reactive arthritis patients, which suggests shared mechanisms of disease initiation. The disease-linked clones had a CD8+ phenotype and were found at relatively low frequencies in peripheral blood. A TCR beta motif made up of several highly homologous amino acid variants appeared to be characteristic of blood from ankylosing spondylitis patients.

Material for sequencing was blood, either unsorted or a sorted T cell fraction (not recorded which). The chain links TRBV6-1 with TRBJ2-7, with 9 junctional bases fitting TRBD1. This receptor was identified in a male donor with ankylosing spondylitis. The DNA sequence is given as TGTGCCAGCAGGACAGGGGGGTCCTACGAGCAGTACTTC. Its amino acids are CASRTGGSYEQYF.